These 3 T cell receptor beta chains were all obtained from the same sample, sequenced in a study of regulatory T cells in long-lasting Graves disease. Libraries of TCR beta came from iRepertoire HTBI primers plus Arm-PCR of CDR3 regions. TCRdb reprocessed the multiplex PCR reads via MiXCR and lists one record per CDR3 protein. The sample contains roughly 610,000 distinct CDR3 sequences, under 20% of which appear only once. The time point is: newly diagnosed GD, antithyroid drugs for less than 3 months. Preparation of the TCR library used RNA extracted from PBMCs. This sample also appeared in a second study, on T cells in Graves' hyperthyroidism and ophthalmopathy.

The sample here was peripheral blood mononuclear cells (PBMCs), taken at new diagnosis, from a patient treated with antithyroid drugs. All receptors derive from a woman aged 25-40 years with Graves disease.

The J gene is TRBJ2-2, the V gene TRBV20-1, with D tentatively TRBD1 (6 bases). Trimming pared 6 bases from V and 6 bases from J, leaving 26 bases between. Germline CDR1 and CDR2: DFQATT and SNEGSKA (reference sequence). The CDR3 spans 17 residues. The CDR3 nucleotides read TGCAGTGCACGGACAGTCCTAGGGACCGGGATCGCCGGGGAGCTGTTTTTT. Translated, it gives CSARTVLGTGIAGELFF.

This clonotype was found a few times. The rearrangement links TRBV9 to TRBJ2-3, with D tentatively TRBD1 (5 bases). This CDR3 has 15 amino acids. Germline CDR1 reads SGDLS; CDR2 reads YYNGEE. Trimming took off 4 bases at V and 0 bases at J, with 12 bases between the two ends. The CDR3 region has the DNA TGTGCCAGCAGCCCGCAGGGTTCTAGCACAGATACGCAGTATTTT. This encodes CASSPQGSSTDTQYF.

At least ten counts were recorded for this clonotype. This chain uses TRBV20-1 with TRBJ2-2; D remains unclear. V gave up 5 bases and J gave up 6 bases, with 13 bases separating them. The CDR3 has 13 amino acids. Germline-derived CDR1 and CDR2 are DFQATT and SNEGSKA (reference sequence). The CDR3 bases are TGCAGTGCTTCCCCCACTGGTCCCGGGGAGCTGTTTTTT. Protein: CSASPTGPGELFF.